This entry is about one TCR beta chain. Each donor's status was that of a healthy bone marrow donor. Vbeta (60) and Jbeta (13) primers were used in the PCR. This table comes from immunoSEQ multiplex PCR, and its TCRdb copy is limited to in-frame clones, with some not included. Among over 75,000 clones listed, approximately 80% were seen once. Germline CDR1 MNHEY, CDR2 SMNVEV (reference sequence). This CDR3 region has 13 residues. V shed 6 bases and J 7 bases; nucleotides not matched to a gene: 6. This sample is drawn from a study of cytomegalovirus exposure and HLA in healthy donors. Overall study context: The 110 million or so unique TCR beta sequences, from 150 million to 200 million T cells, were found by an earlier analysis.

The V and J genes are TRBV27 and TRBJ2-1, with 7 bases aligning to TRBD2. Sequencing was performed on PBMCs. This receptor was identified in a man aged 60 to 75 in good health and CMV-seropositive. As DNA, the CDR3 is TGTGCCAGCAGCCGTTGGGAGGGGAATGAGCAGTTCTTC. Encoded protein: CASSRWEGNEQFF.